These 4 T cell receptor beta chains share one sample of origin, sequenced in a study of cytomegalovirus exposure and HLA in healthy donors. It was with 60 Vbeta and 13 Jbeta primers that the PCR ran. Method: immunoSEQ multiplex PCR; TCRdb's copy keeps in-frame clones and lacks some. The sample includes about 110,000 clones, roughly 73% of them seen just once. The sample consisted of PBMCs. These receptors were collected from a woman between 25 and 40 years old in good health and CMV-seronegative.

This chain connects TRBV7-9 to TRBJ2-5, with D unresolved. Germline loops: CDR1 SEHNR, CDR2 FQNEAQ (reference sequence). Between the trimmed V and J ends, which lost 5 bases and 7 bases, there was a span of 11 bases. The CDR3 covers 12 residues. CDR3 nucleotides: TGTGCCAGCAGCAACCCCCTCGGGACCCAGTACTTC. It specifies CASSNPLGTQYF. Variable domain in full (rest from reference TRBV7-9 and TRBJ2-5): DTGVSQNPRHKITKRGQNVTFRCDPISEHNRLYWYRQTLGQGPEFLTYFQNEAQLEKSRLLSDRFSAERPKGSFSTLEIQRTEQGDSAMYLCASSNPLGTQYFGPGTRLLVL.

This sequence joins TRBV25-1 and TRBJ1-1; a weak D match, TRBD1 (5 bases). The CDR3 length is 14 residues. V shed 6 bases and J shed 5 bases, with 16 bases lying between them. The germline CDR1 and CDR2 sequences are MGHDK and SYGVNS. Here the CDR3 DNA reads TGTGCCAGCAGCCACGCGGGAGGGGAGACTGAAGCTTTCTTT. Encoded protein: CASSHAGGETEAFF.

The chain carries TRBV5-1 and TRBJ2-1; TRBD2 might be the D (6 bases). CDR1 and CDR2 (germline): SGHRS, YFSETQ. The V and J ends lost 0 bases and 6 bases respectively, with 7 bases between them. This CDR3 has 13 residues. The CDR3 spells CASSLGTTNEQFF. The CDR3 coding sequence is TGCGCCAGCAGCTTGGGGACTACCAATGAGCAGTTCTTC.

J is TRBJ2-7 and V is TRBV28; 9 bases are shared with TRBD2. Per germline, CDR1 MDHEN and CDR2 SYDVKM. After removal of 4 bases from V and 4 bases from J, the junction contained 11 bases not matched to a gene. This CDR3 spans 16 amino acids. The CDR3 region is CASSSLSGGGLYEQYF. Written as DNA, the CDR3 is TGTGCCAGCAGTTCCCTTAGCGGGGGCGGTTTGTACGAGCAGTACTTC. The full variable domain, its missing parts supplied by reference TRBV28 and TRBJ2-7, is DVKVTQSSRYLVKRTGEKVFLECVQDMDHENMFWYRQDPGLGLRLIYFSYDVKMKEKGDIPEGYSVSREKKERFSLILESASTNQTSMYLCASSSLSGGGLYEQYFGPGTRLTVT.